A selection of T cell receptor beta chains follows, all from one sample in a study of blood T cell repertoires in COVID-19. Sequenced by immunoSEQ multiplex PCR; TCRdb stores in-frame clones only, minus some. Among a few hundred thousand clones, around 86% were seen once, and the ten largest hold about 4%. Sequenced sample: PBMCs or T cells enriched from blood (not recorded which). The receptors come from a man aged 30 to 39 who had recovered from COVID-19. The CDR3 runs from the conserved cysteine through the conserved F or W. D genes are given only for firm matches. The listing skips clone size in some rows; elsewhere it reads once, few, many or a size class.

d_call clone_size j_call v_call cdr3_nt cdr3_aa
NA NA TRBJ2-2 TRBV10-3 TGTGCCATCAGAACTACTGGAGATACCGGGGAGCTGTTTTTT CAIRTTGDTGELFF
TRBD1 NA TRBJ2-6 TRBV5-1 TGCGCCAGCAGCTGGACAGGGGACTCTGGGGCCAACGTCCTGACTTTC CASSWTGDSGANVLTF
NA NA TRBJ1-6 TRBV7-2 TGTGCCAGCAGCTCGGAGGGAAGGTGGACACACCGGGGGTCCCTCCACTTT CASSSEGRWTHRGSLHF
NA NA TRBJ1-1 TRBV5-5 TGTGCCAGCGCTCTACCAGGGGCTGCTGAAGCTTTCTTT CASALPGAAEAFF
TRBD2 NA TRBJ2-1 TRBV9 TGTGCCAGCAGCGCCGGACTAGCGGGGGGGCTCACCCCCAATGAGCAGTTCTTC CASSAGLAGGLTPNEQFF
NA NA TRBJ2-1 TRBV11-3 TGTGCCAGCAGCTTAGCTAGCAGCTATGAGCAGTTCTTC CASSLASSYEQFF
TRBD2 NA TRBJ2-3 TRBV5-1 TGCGCCAGCAGCTGGCTAGCGGGGGGCCGTACCGGGACAGATACGCAGTATTTT CASSWLAGGRTGTDTQYF
TRBD1 NA TRBJ1-6 TRBV6-4 TGTGCCAGCAGCAAAGAACCGGGACAGAGGAATTCACCCCTCCACTTT CASSKEPGQRNSPLHF
NA NA TRBJ1-6 TRBV11-2 TGTGCCAGCAGATTACTCGGACAGTCAAATTCACCCCTCCACTTT CASRLLGQSNSPLHF
TRBD1 NA TRBJ1-2 TRBV19 TGTGCCAGTAGTATACGGACAGGGGCGGACGTATATGGCTACACCTTC CASSIRTGADVYGYTF
TRBD1 NA TRBJ2-7 TRBV5-8 TGTGCCAGCAGCTTGCTCCAGGGGGTAACCTACGAGCAGTACTTC CASSLLQGVTYEQYF
NA once TRBJ1-1 TRBV12-3/TRBV12-4 TGTGCCAGCGGGACCAGGGGGAACACTGAAGCTTTCTTT CASGTRGNTEAFF
NA NA TRBJ1-2 TRBV27 TGTGCCAGCAGTTTATCCACGGGGGGTAGAACGGGCTACACCTTC CASSLSTGGRTGYTF
TRBD2 NA TRBJ2-5 TRBV7-9 TGTGCCAGCAGCTTCTACTCGGGGGGGCGAGAGACCCAGTACTTC CASSFYSGGRETQYF
NA NA TRBJ1-2 TRBV4-2 TGTGCCAGCAGCCAAGATCTGAGGAGAGTGGACTATGGCTACACCTTC CASSQDLRRVDYGYTF
NA NA TRBJ1-1 TRBV5-1 TGCGCCAGCAGCTTACAGGGAAGGGGCCGAGGGACTGAAGCTTTCTTT CASSLQGRGRGTEAFF
NA NA TRBJ2-3 TRBV4-1 TGCGCCAGCAGCCAAGATCAAGGGGTCACAGATACGCAGTATTTT CASSQDQGVTDTQYF
NA NA TRBJ1-2 TRBV4-2 TGTGCCAGCAGCCCCCCTACGGGCGGACAGAAACCAAACTATGGCTACACCTTC CASSPPTGGQKPNYGYTF
TRBD1 once TRBJ2-1 TRBV19 TGTGCCAGTAGTACCTGGACAGGGAGAAGGGGATACAATGAGCAGTTCTTC CASSTWTGRRGYNEQFF
TRBD1 NA TRBJ1-2 TRBV5-1 TGCGCCAGCAGCTTGGACAGGGGCACGGATGGCTACACCTTC CASSLDRGTDGYTF
NA NA TRBJ2-2 TRBV12-3/TRBV12-4 TGTGCCAGCAGTTTCACCAGGACCGGGGAGCTGTTTTTT CASSFTRTGELFF
TRBD1 NA TRBJ1-4 TRBV10-3 TGTGCCATCAGTCCGGGACAGGGGAGTGAAAAACTGTTTTTT CAISPGQGSEKLFF
NA NA TRBJ1-5 TRBV19 TGTGCCAGTAGTACCCCCTCTCACCGGAATCAGCCCCAGCATTTT CASSTPSHRNQPQHF
TRBD1 once TRBJ2-2 TRBV7-9 TGTGCCAGCAGCTCGTGGACAGGGGAGAACACCGGGGAGCTGTTTTTT CASSSWTGENTGELFF
NA once TRBJ2-7 TRBV12-5 TGTGCTAGTGGTTTACTACAGGATGCCTACGAGCAGTACTTC CASGLLQDAYEQYF
NA NA TRBJ1-6 TRBV9 TGTGCCAGCAGCGGTCGAGACAGCAAGAATTCACCCCTCCACTTT CASSGRDSKNSPLHF
TRBD2 NA TRBJ2-3 TRBV20-1 TGCAGTGCTAGTCGGACTAGCGGGGGGGCAGATACGCAGTATTTT CSASRTSGGADTQYF